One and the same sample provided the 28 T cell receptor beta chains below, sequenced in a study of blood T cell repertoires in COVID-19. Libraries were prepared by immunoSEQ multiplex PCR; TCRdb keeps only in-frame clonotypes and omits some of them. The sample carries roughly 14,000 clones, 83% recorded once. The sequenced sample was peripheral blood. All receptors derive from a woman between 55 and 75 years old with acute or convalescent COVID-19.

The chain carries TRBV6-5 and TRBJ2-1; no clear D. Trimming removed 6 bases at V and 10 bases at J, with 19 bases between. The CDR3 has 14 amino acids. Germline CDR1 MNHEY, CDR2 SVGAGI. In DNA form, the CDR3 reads TGTGCCAGCAGCCTAGGAAACGAGGCTTGGGAGCAGTTCTTC. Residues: CASSLGNEAWEQFF.

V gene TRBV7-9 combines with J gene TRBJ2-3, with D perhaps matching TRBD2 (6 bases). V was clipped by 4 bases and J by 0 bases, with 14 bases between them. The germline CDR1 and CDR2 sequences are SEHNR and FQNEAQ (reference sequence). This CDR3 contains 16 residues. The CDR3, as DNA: TGTGCCAGCAGCTCCGGTTGGGGGGAGAGCACAGATACGCAGTATTTT. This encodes CASSSGWGESTDTQYF.

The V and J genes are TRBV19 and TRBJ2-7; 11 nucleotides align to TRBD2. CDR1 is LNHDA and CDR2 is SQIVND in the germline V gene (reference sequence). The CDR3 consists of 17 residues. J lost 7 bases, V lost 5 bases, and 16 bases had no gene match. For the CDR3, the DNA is TGTGCCAGTAGTGCTCAAATCACTAGCGGGAGTATGAGGGAGCAGTACTTC. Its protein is CASSAQITSGSMREQYF.

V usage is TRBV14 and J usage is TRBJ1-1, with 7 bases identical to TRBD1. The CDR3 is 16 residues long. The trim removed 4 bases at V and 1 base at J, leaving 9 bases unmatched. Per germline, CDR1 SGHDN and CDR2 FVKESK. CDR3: CASSRTGLSENTEAFF. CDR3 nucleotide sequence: TGTGCCAGCAGCCGGACAGGCCTCTCGGAGAACACTGAAGCTTTCTTT.

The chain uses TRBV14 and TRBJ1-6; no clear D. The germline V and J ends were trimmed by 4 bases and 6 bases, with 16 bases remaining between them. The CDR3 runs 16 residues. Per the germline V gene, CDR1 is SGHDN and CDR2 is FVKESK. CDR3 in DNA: TGTGCCAGCAGCCTTGGGTCTGTGGAGTTTAATTCACCCCTCCACTTT. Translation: CASSLGSVEFNSPLHF.

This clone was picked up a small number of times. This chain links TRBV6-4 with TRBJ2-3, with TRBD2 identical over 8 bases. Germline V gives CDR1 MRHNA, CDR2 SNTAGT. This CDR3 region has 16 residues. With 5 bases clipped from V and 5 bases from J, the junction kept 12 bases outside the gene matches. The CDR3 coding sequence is TGTGCCAGCAGTTTATCCCCGTTCGGGGGGGGAGATACGCAGTATTTT. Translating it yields CASSLSPFGGGDTQYF.

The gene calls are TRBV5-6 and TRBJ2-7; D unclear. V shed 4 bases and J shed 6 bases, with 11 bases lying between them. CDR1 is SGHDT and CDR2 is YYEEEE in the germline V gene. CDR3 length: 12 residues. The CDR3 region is CASSRSLREQYF. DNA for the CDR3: TGTGCCAGCAGCCGTAGTTTGCGCGAGCAGTACTTC.

This chain's CDR3 is CASSLTGGSNQPQHF. The CDR3 DNA reads TGTGCCAGCAGCTTGACAGGGGGCAGCAATCAGCCCCAGCATTTT. The V gene is TRBV11-2, the J gene TRBJ1-5; 10 bases are a match to TRBD1. Germline-derived CDR1 and CDR2 are SGHAT and FQNNGV. V shed 3 bases and J 1 base; nucleotides not matched to a gene: 0. This CDR3 spans 15 amino acids.

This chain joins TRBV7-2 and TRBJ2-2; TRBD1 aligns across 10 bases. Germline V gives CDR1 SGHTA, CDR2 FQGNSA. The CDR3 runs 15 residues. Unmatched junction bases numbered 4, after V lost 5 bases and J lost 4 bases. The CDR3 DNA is TGTGCCAGCAGCCCGAGGGACAGGGGCACCGGGGAGCTGTTTTTT. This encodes CASSPRDRGTGELFF.

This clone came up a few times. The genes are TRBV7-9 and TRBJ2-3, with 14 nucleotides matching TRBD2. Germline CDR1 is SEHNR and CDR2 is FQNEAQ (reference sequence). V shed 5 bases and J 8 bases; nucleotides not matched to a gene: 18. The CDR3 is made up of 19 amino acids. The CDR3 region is CASSRSGTSGRGPRGTQYF. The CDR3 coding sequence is TGTGCCAGCAGCAGATCCGGGACTAGCGGGAGAGGCCCACGGGGTACGCAGTATTTT.

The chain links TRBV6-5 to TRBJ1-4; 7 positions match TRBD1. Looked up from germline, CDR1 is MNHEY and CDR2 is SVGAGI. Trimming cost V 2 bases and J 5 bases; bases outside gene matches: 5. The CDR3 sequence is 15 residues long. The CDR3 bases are TGTGCCAGCAGTTACAGGGGACAGACCAATGAAAAACTGTTTTTT. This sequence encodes CASSYRGQTNEKLFF.

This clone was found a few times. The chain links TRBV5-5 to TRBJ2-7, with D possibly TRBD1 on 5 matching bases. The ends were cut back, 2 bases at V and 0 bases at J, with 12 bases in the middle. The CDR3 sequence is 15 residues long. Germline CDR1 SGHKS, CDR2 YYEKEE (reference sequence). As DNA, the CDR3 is TGTGCCAGCAGCTTTACTGGGGCCGCCTCCTACGAGCAGTACTTC. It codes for CASSFTGAASYEQYF. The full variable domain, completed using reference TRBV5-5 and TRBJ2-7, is DAGVTQSPTHLIKTRGQQVTLRCSPISGHKSVSWYQQVLGQGPQFIFQYYEKEERGRGNFPDRFSARQFPNYSSELNVNALLLGDSALYLCASSFTGAASYEQYFGPGTRLTVT.

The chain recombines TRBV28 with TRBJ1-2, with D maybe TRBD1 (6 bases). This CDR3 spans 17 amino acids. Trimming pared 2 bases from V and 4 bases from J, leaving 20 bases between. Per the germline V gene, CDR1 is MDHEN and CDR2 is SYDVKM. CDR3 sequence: CASSLNPPLQGVYGYTF. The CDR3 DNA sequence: TGTGCCAGCAGTTTAAATCCCCCCCTACAGGGAGTCTATGGCTACACCTTC.

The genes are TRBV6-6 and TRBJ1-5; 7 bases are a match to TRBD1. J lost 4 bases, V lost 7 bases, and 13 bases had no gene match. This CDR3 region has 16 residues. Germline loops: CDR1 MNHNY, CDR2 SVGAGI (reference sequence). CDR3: CASTNSQGRPNQPQHF. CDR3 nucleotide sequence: TGTGCCAGCACCAATTCACAGGGGAGACCGAATCAGCCCCAGCATTTT.

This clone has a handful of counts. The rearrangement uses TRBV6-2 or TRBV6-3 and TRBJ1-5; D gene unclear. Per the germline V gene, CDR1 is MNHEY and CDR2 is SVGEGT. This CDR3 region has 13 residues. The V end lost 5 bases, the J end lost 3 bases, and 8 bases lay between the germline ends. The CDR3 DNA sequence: TGTGCCAGCAGTAAAACTATCAATCAGCCCCAGCATTTT. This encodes CASSKTINQPQHF.

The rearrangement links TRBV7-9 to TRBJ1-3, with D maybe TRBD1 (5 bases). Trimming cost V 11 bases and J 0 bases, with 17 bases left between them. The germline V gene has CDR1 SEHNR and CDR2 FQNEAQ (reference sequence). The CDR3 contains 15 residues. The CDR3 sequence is CAGTVGTSSGNTIYF. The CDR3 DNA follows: TGTGCCGGCACGGTGGGGACTAGCTCTGGAAACACCATATATTTT.

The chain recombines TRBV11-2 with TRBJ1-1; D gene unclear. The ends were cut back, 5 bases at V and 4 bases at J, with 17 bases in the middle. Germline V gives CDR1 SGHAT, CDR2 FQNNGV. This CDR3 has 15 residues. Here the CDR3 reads CASSPRPGRPTEAFF. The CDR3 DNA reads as TGTGCCAGCAGCCCCAGACCGGGTAGACCCACTGAAGCTTTCTTT.

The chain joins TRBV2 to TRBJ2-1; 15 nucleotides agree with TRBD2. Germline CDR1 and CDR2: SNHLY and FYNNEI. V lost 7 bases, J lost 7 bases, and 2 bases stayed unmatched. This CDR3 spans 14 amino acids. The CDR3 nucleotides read TGTGCCAGCAACGGACTAGCGGGGGGGAATGAGCAGTTCTTC. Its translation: CASNGLAGGNEQFF.

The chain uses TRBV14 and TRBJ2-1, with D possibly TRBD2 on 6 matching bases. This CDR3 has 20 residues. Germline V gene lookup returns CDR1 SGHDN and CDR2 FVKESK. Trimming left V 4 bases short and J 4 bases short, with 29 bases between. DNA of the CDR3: TGTGCCAGCAGCCTCCACATGGGGATTTGGGGTAGCGGATCTTACAATGAGCAGTTCTTC. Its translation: CASSLHMGIWGSGSYNEQFF.

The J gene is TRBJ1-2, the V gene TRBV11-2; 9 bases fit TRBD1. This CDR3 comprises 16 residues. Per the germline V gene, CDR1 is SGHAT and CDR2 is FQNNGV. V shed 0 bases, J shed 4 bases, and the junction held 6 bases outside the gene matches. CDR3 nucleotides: TGTGCCAGCAGCTTAGACCGGGACAGGGTATTCTATGGCTACACCTTC. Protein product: CASSLDRDRVFYGYTF.

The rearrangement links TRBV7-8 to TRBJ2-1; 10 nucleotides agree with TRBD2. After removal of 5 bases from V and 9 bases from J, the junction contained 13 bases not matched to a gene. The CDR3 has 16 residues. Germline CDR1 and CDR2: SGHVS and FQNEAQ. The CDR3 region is CASSPRAGGPSGEQFF. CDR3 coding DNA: TGTGCCAGCAGCCCGAGAGCGGGAGGGCCCTCGGGTGAGCAGTTCTTC.

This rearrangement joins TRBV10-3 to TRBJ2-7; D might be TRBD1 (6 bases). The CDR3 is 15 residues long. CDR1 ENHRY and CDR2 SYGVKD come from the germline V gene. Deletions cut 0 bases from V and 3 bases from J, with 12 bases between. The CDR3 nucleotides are TGTGCCATCAGTGAGTCGCAAGGGACACTCTACGAGCAGTACTTC. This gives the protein CAISESQGTLYEQYF.

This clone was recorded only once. The CDR3 reads CSVEPSGVAFF. The CDR3 DNA is TGCAGCGTTGAACCATCCGGGGTAGCTTTCTTT. The rearrangement links TRBV29-1 to TRBJ1-1; D not resolved. The V end lost 2 bases, the J end lost 10 bases, and 11 bases lay between the germline ends. The CDR3 sequence is 11 residues long. Germline CDR1 SQVTM, CDR2 ANQGSEA.

The CDR3 loop reads CASSLTGLETQYF. CDR3 coding DNA: TGTGCCAGCAGCTTGACAGGGTTGGAGACCCAGTACTTC. This sequence joins TRBV7-9 and TRBJ2-5, with TRBD1 matching 7 bases. Unmatched junction bases numbered 3, after V lost 3 bases and J lost 5 bases. The germline V gene has CDR1 SEHNR and CDR2 FQNEAQ (reference sequence). The CDR3 extends over 13 amino acids.

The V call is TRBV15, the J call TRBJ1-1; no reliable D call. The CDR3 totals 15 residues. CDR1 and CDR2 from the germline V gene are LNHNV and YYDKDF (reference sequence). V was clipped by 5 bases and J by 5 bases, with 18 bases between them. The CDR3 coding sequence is TGTGCCACCAGCGTAGGTTTCGGGAGTATTACTGAAGCTTTCTTT. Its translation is CATSVGFGSITEAFF. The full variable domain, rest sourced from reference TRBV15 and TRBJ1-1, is DAMVIQNPRYQVTQFGKPVTLSCSQTLNHNVMYWYQQKSSQAPKLLFHYYDKDFNNEADTPDNFQSRRPNTSFCFLDIRSPGLGDTAMYLCATSVGFGSITEAFFGQGTRLTVV.

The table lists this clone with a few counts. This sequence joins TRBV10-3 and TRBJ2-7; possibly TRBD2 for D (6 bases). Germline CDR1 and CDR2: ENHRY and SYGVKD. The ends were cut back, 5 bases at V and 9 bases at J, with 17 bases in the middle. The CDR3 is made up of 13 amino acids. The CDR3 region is CAISTTPWGVQYF. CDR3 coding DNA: TGTGCCATCAGTACGACTCCCTGGGGGGTGCAGTACTTC.

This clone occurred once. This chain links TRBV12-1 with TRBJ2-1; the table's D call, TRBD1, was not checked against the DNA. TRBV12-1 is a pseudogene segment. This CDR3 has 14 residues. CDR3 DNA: TGTGCCAGCAGCTTTAAAGACAGACCCAATGAGCAGTTCTTC. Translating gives CASSFKDRPNEQFF.

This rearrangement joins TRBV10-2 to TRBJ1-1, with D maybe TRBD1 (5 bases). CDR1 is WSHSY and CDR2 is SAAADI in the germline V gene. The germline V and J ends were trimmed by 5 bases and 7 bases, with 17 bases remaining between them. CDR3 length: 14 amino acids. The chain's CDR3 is CASSLTGAWGEAFF. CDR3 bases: TGCGCCAGCAGTCTTACAGGAGCCTGGGGTGAAGCTTTCTTT.